A single T cell receptor beta chain is shown here with its context. Its antigen is undetermined. This specimen belongs to a study of T cell responses to AZD1222 COVID-19 vaccine. Overall study: Pooled together were second doses at about 4 or about 12 weeks.

Findings and caveats of the study: CD4 TCRs covered the whole spike, strongest at regions 160-218 and 743-854. Increased Spike-specific TCR breadth and depth were observed after two AZD1222 doses.

The length of the CDR3 is 12 residues. V dropped 6 bases and J dropped 1 base, with 6 bases sitting between them. Sequencing used immunoSEQ multiplex PCR; TCRdb keeps in-frame clones, though not all of them. The data contain 80,000 or so clones, about 82% of them singletons. The sample here was peripheral blood, taken on day 0 of AZD1222 vaccination. The clonotype was recovered from an adult in good health. This sequence joins TRBV12-3 or TRBV12-4 and TRBJ1-1; D is unclear. The CDR3 sequence: CASSVENTEAFF. CDR3 DNA sequence: TGTGCCAGCAGCGTAGAGAACACTGAAGCTTTCTTT.